This T cell receptor beta chain was sequenced during a study of blood T cell repertoires in COVID-19. Study in general: T cells, B-cell-depleted T cells, or PBMCs provided the cDNA or gDNA that served as material.

As handled by the study authors: Amplification with reference gene primers provided the estimates of nucleated cell counts. Only in-frame clones appear in the TCRdb table, and some are missing; sequencing was by immunoSEQ multiplex PCR. Clone size and the V and J calls come from that table; the DNA yielded D and trimming. This table has approximately 210,000 clones, about 88% appearing once. The germline CDR1 and CDR2 sequences are MNHEY and SVGAGI. V was clipped by 0 bases and J by 4 bases; unmatched bases: 4. This CDR3 contains 15 residues. The chain recombines TRBV6-5 with TRBJ1-1, with 8 bases lining up with TRBD1. The sequencing sample was made of peripheral blood. The source of this sequence is a man aged 70 or older with acute or convalescent COVID-19. The CDR3 DNA reads TGTGCCAGCAGTTACTCGAGACAGGGGTCCACTGAAGCTTTCTTT. Encoded protein: CASSYSRQGSTEAFF.